A single sample is the source of the 11 T cell receptor beta chains below, sequenced in a study of T cell changes during pregnancy in multiple sclerosis. The assay was immunoSEQ multiplex PCR, and TCRdb's table has in-frame clones only and misses some. The table shows about 87,000 clones, with about 93% occurring only once. The sequencing used peripheral blood, collected in the third trimester of pregnancy. All receptors derive from a female donor in good health, enrolled as a control in a pregnancy study.

The chain links TRBV28 to TRBJ2-7; TRBD1 matches at 8 bases. The germline CDR1 and CDR2 sequences are MDHEN and SYDVKM. Trimming at V came to 4 bases and at J to 4 bases, leaving 0 bases not matched to a gene. The CDR3 covers 12 residues. The CDR3 reads CASSWTGYEQYF. The DNA for the CDR3 is TGTGCCAGCAGTTGGACAGGGTACGAGCAGTACTTC.

V usage is TRBV6-5 and J usage is TRBJ2-2; D gene uncertain. The germline V gene encodes CDR1 MNHEY and CDR2 SVGAGI. V gave up 2 bases and J gave up 6 bases, with 10 bases separating them. The CDR3 loop spans 14 amino acids. The CDR3 region has the DNA TGTGCCAGCAGTTACCAAAATTCGGCCGGGGAGCTGTTTTTT. It codes for CASSYQNSAGELFF.

The table lists this clone with a few counts. The genes are TRBV9 and TRBJ2-1, with D possibly being TRBD2 (5 bases). V lost 4 bases to trimming and J lost 7 bases, with 21 bases between them. CDR3 length equals 16 residues. The V gene's germline CDR1 is SGDLS and CDR2 YYNGEE. CDR3 coding DNA: TGTGCCAGCAGCCCTCAAATCCCTTCGAGAGGGAATGAGCAGTTCTTC. It encodes CASSPQIPSRGNEQFF. Supplemented by reference TRBV9 and TRBJ2-1, the full variable domain reads DSGVTQTPKHLITATGQRVTLRCSPRSGDLSVYWYQQSLDQGLQFLIQYYNGEERAKGNILERFSAQQFPDLHSELNLSSLELGDSALYFCASSPQIPSRGNEQFFGPGTRLTVL.

This chain joins TRBV29-1 and TRBJ2-5; TRBD1 matches 10 bases. The germline V gene encodes CDR1 SQVTM and CDR2 ANQGSEA. V was clipped by 3 bases and J by 5 bases; unmatched bases: 12. The CDR3 extends over 16 amino acids. CDR3 residues: CSVDDPGQGPEETQYF. The CDR3 DNA is TGCAGCGTTGACGACCCGGGACAGGGGCCGGAGGAGACCCAGTACTTC.

The chain links TRBV11-2 to TRBJ2-7; TRBD1 matches at 9 bases. Trimming removed 5 bases from V and 5 bases from J; junction bases left unmatched: 7. CDR1 is SGHAT and CDR2 is FQNNGV in the germline V gene. CDR3 length: 14 residues. The CDR3 loop reads CASSPTGDRDEQYF. CDR3 coding DNA: TGTGCCAGCAGCCCGACTGGGGACAGGGACGAGCAGTACTTC. Using reference TRBV11-2 and TRBJ2-7 for the parts outside the CDR3, the full variable domain is EAGVAQSPRYKIIEKRQSVAFWCNPISGHATLYWYQQILGQGPKLLIQFQNNGVVDDSQLPKDRFSAERLKGVDSTLKIQPAKLEDSAVYLCASSPTGDRDEQYFGPGTRLTVT.

This chain joins TRBV7-2 and TRBJ2-7; TRBD2 matches 8 bases. The V and J ends lost 0 bases and 6 bases, in that order; junction bases with no gene match: 7. This CDR3 contains 15 residues. Germline V lookup: CDR1 SGHTA, CDR2 FQGNSA. The CDR3 DNA is TGTGCCAGCAGCTTAGCCAGGGGACTAGAGGGCGAGCAGTACTTC. Translating gives CASSLARGLEGEQYF.

The chain joins TRBV5-1 to TRBJ2-1; 7 bases line up with TRBD2. This CDR3 has 15 amino acids. V lost 1 base and J lost 7; bases outside the gene matches: 8. Germline V gene lookup returns CDR1 SGHRS and CDR2 YFSETQ. CDR3 coding DNA: TGCGCCAGCAGCTTGTCCAGCGGGAACCCGAATGAGCAGTTCTTC. It codes for CASSLSSGNPNEQFF. The complete variable domain, with remaining parts taken from reference TRBV5-1 and TRBJ2-1, reads KAGVTQTPRYLIKTRGQQVTLSCSPISGHRSVSWYQQTPGQGLQFLFEYFSETQRNKGNFPGRFSGRQFSNSRSEMNVSTLELGDSALYLCASSLSSGNPNEQFFGPGTRLTVL.

This clone was seen only a few times. The J gene is TRBJ1-5, the V gene TRBV4-1, with D maybe TRBD1 (6 bases). Trimming took off 0 bases at V and 4 bases at J, with 7 bases between the two ends. The CDR3 is 14 residues long. Germline V gene lookup returns CDR1 MGHRA and CDR2 YSYEKL. CDR3 DNA sequence: TGCGCCAGCAGCCAAGACAGGGGTAATCAGCCCCAGCATTTT. Translation: CASSQDRGNQPQHF.

This chain links TRBV4-2 with TRBJ2-3; 11 bases are a match to TRBD2. Unmatched junction bases numbered 6, after V lost 0 bases and J lost 4 bases. Germline V gene data show CDR1 as LGHNA and CDR2 as YNFKEQ. The CDR3 is made up of 17 amino acids. Written as DNA, the CDR3 is TGTGCCAGCAGCCAAGAACTAGCGGGAGAGGGGCCAGATACGCAGTATTTT. Translation gives CASSQELAGEGPDTQYF.

The CDR3 region is CASRTGSDGYTF. CDR3 in DNA: TGTGCCAGCCGGACAGGCTCCGACGGCTACACCTTC. This rearrangement joins TRBV6-5 to TRBJ1-2; 7 nucleotides match TRBD1. Germline V gives CDR1 MNHEY, CDR2 SVGAGI. After removal of 8 bases from V and 8 bases from J, the junction contained 8 bases not matched to a gene. The CDR3 length is 12 residues.

A word on this clone: This sample includes further DNA sequences coding for the same CDR3. The V call is TRBV28, the J call TRBJ2-6; 7 bases align to TRBD2. From germline, CDR1 is MDHEN and CDR2 SYDVKM. This CDR3 has 15 amino acids. After removal of 4 bases from V and 0 bases from J, the junction contained 0 bases not matched to a gene. Here the CDR3 reads CASSSGGSGANVLTF. The CDR3, as DNA: TGTGCCAGCAGTTCGGGGGGCTCTGGGGCCAACGTCCTGACTTTC.